Below, 12 T cell receptor beta chains from the same sample are listed, as sequenced in a study of blood T cell repertoires in COVID-19. Assay: immunoSEQ multiplex PCR; the TCRdb copy retains only in-frame clones and omits some. This sample carries a few hundred thousand clones, approximately 90% of them seen once, and the ten largest clones take 0.95% to 1.5%. The sample consisted of PBMCs or T cells enriched from blood (not recorded which). The receptors originated from a human donor in a cohort exposed to, infected with or recovered from COVID-19 (not recorded which). The donor label of this sample is uncertain.

This chain links TRBV21-1 with TRBJ1-5; TRBD1, the D gene given by the table, was not confirmed from the DNA. TRBV21-1 is a listed pseudogene. CDR3 length: 18 amino acids. The CDR3 spells CASSKAFITGGIGQPQHF. The DNA for the CDR3 is TGTGCCAGCAGCAAAGCCTTTATCACAGGGGGAATAGGTCAGCCCCAGCATTTT.

This rearrangement joins TRBV12-5 to TRBJ1-2; the match to TRBD1 covers 8 bases. The V and J ends lost 7 bases and 0 bases, in that order; junction bases with no gene match: 13. The germline CDR1 and CDR2 sequences are LGHNT and FRNRAP. The CDR3 covers 17 residues. CDR3: CASEPLNRGLSNYGYTF. The CDR3 coding sequence is TGTGCTAGTGAGCCCCTGAACAGGGGGTTGTCTAACTATGGCTACACCTTC.

This clone was observed once. The CDR3 sequence: CAWGTGSSGANVLTF. The CDR3, as DNA: TGTGCCTGGGGGACAGGGAGCTCTGGGGCCAACGTCCTGACTTTC. The genes are TRBV30 and TRBJ2-6; 9 bases are shared with TRBD1. The CDR3 length is 15 residues. CDR1 and CDR2 from the germline V gene are GTSNPN and SVGIG (reference sequence). V trimming: 5 bases; J trimming: 0 bases; junction bases outside the gene matches: 2. The full variable domain, in which reference TRBV30 and TRBJ2-6 provide the parts outside the CDR3, is SQTIHQWPATLVQPVGSPLSLECTVEGTSNPNLYWYRQAAGRGLQLLFYSVGIGQISSEVPQNLSASRPQDRQFILSSKKLLLSDSGFYLCAWGTGSSGANVLTFGAGSRLTVL.

The rearrangement links TRBV4-3 to TRBJ1-4; D unresolved. The CDR3 totals 14 residues. In germline, CDR1 is LGHNA, CDR2 YSLEER. Trimming removed 2 bases from V and 5 bases from J, with 9 bases in between. CDR3 nucleotide sequence: TGCGCCAGCAGCCAATCCCGACTGAATGAAAAACTGTTTTTT. Its translation is CASSQSRLNEKLFF.

CDR3 sequence: CASSVTGGPTDTQYF. The CDR3 DNA sequence: TGTGCCAGCAGCGTAACAGGGGGCCCCACAGATACGCAGTATTTT. The chain recombines TRBV7-7 with TRBJ2-3; 9 bases map to TRBD1. The CDR3 covers 15 residues. Germline V lookup: CDR1 SSHAT, CDR2 FNYEAQ (reference sequence). V trimming: 5 bases; J trimming: 2 bases; junction bases outside the gene matches: 5.

This clone came up a few times. Different DNA sequences within this sample yield the same CDR3. The chain's CDR3 is CARATNEKLFF. DNA for the CDR3: TGTGCCCGAGCAACTAATGAAAAACTGTTTTTT. This rearrangement joins TRBV30 to TRBJ1-4; unclear D gene. Deletions cut 8 bases from V and 0 bases from J, with 4 bases between. The germline gives CDR1 GTSNPN, CDR2 SVGIG (reference sequence). The CDR3 sequence is 11 residues long.

V usage is TRBV25-1 and J usage is TRBJ2-1; no firm D call. CDR1 is MGHDK, CDR2 SYGVNS, per germline. V was trimmed by 3 bases and J by 10 bases, leaving 4 bases between them. This CDR3 comprises 10 residues. The CDR3 coding sequence is TGTGCCAGCAGTGACCGGGAGCAGTTCTTC. Translation: CASSDREQFF.

The rearrangement links TRBV2 to TRBJ1-5; 9 bases align to TRBD1. Trimming cost V 4 bases and J 6 bases; bases outside gene matches: 16. The germline gives CDR1 SNHLY, CDR2 FYNNEI. The length of the CDR3 is 18 residues. DNA for the CDR3: TGTGCCAGCAGTGGCCCCCTTTCTAGGACAGGGGCGTTTCAGCCCCAGCATTTT. This gives the protein CASSGPLSRTGAFQPQHF. The full variable domain, its missing parts supplied by reference TRBV2 and TRBJ1-5, is EPEVTQTPSHQVTQMGQEVILRCVPISNHLYFYWYRQILGQKVEFLVSFYNNEISEKSEIFDDQFSVERPDGSNFTLKIRSTKLEDSAMYFCASSGPLSRTGAFQPQHFGDGTRLSIL.

This clone was observed once. The CDR3 bases are TGTGCCAGCAGCTTCGGGACAGGGGTCGTCACCTACGAGCAGTACTTC. Translating gives CASSFGTGVVTYEQYF. J is TRBJ2-7 and V is TRBV7-2; 10 bases agree with TRBD1. The V gene end was trimmed by 3 bases and the J gene end by 2 bases; junction bases not matched to a gene: 7. Germline CDR1 reads SGHTA; CDR2 reads FQGNSA. The CDR3 length is 16 residues.

This clone was detected once. The rearrangement links TRBV30 to TRBJ2-3; D is possibly TRBD2 (6 bases). The CDR3 has 13 residues. V lost 2 bases and J lost 3, with 9 bases in between. Germline-derived CDR1 and CDR2 are GTSNPN and SVGIG (reference sequence). The CDR3 protein is CAWSMGGTDTQYF. The DNA for the CDR3 is TGTGCCTGGAGTATGGGAGGAACAGATACGCAGTATTTT.

This chain links TRBV4-3 with TRBJ1-5; D may be TRBD1 (5 bases). The CDR3 extends over 14 amino acids. Germline V gene data show CDR1 as LGHNA and CDR2 as YSLEER. Trimming cost V 0 bases and J 8 bases, with 11 bases left between them. In DNA, the CDR3 is TGCGCCAGCAGCCAAGATCGGGGAGGGGAGCCCCAGCATTTT. Residues: CASSQDRGGEPQHF.

This clone was seen more than once but under ten times. This sequence joins TRBV19 and TRBJ2-7, with D perhaps matching TRBD1 (5 bases). Trimming removed 3 bases at V and 5 bases at J, with 14 bases between. This CDR3 has 14 residues. Germline lookup yields CDR1 LNHDA and CDR2 SQIVND (reference sequence). The CDR3 loop reads CASSIWGNENEQYF. The CDR3 bases are TGTGCCAGTAGTATTTGGGGCAACGAAAACGAGCAGTACTTC.